A selection of T cell receptor beta chains follows, all from one sample in a study of blood T cell repertoires in COVID-19. This table comes from immunoSEQ multiplex PCR, and its TCRdb copy is limited to in-frame clones, with some not included. The sample consists of a few hundred thousand clones, 65% to 90% of them appearing once. Sequencing was performed on PBMCs or T cells enriched from blood (not recorded which). These receptors originate from a woman aged 30 to 39 who had been exposed to COVID-19. The CDR3 runs from the conserved cysteine through the conserved F or W. Each record gives: V gene, clone size, J gene, D gene, CDR3 protein, CDR3 DNA. The D gene is left open where the match is weak. Some rows have no size entry. The others give once, few or many, or a class for an expanded clone.

v_gene: TRBV18
abundance: .
j_gene: TRBJ1-6
d_gene: TRBD1
CDR3aa: CASSPSKAGGNSPLHF
CDR3nt: TGTGCCAGCTCACCGAGTAAGGCAGGGGGCAATTCACCCCTCCACTTT

v_gene: TRBV30
abundance: few
j_gene: TRBJ1-1
d_gene: .
CDR3aa: CAWSPRGGTEAFF
CDR3nt: TGTGCCTGGAGTCCGAGGGGAGGGACTGAAGCTTTCTTT

v_gene: TRBV6-5
abundance: .
j_gene: TRBJ1-1
d_gene: TRBD1
CDR3aa: CASRQGAEVAFF
CDR3nt: TGTGCCAGCAGACAGGGGGCCGAGGTGGCTTTCTTT

v_gene: TRBV5-1
abundance: few
j_gene: TRBJ1-1
d_gene: .
CDR3aa: CASSLVAGSNTEAFF
CDR3nt: TGCGCCAGCAGCTTGGTGGCAGGGTCGAACACTGAAGCTTTCTTT

v_gene: TRBV7-9
abundance: once
j_gene: TRBJ2-4
d_gene: .
CDR3aa: CASSPGPALAKNIQYF
CDR3nt: TGTGCCAGCAGCCCAGGTCCCGCGTTAGCCAAAAACATTCAGTACTTC

v_gene: TRBV7-8
abundance: .
j_gene: TRBJ2-1
d_gene: .
CDR3aa: CASSWGEGGLPMVQFF
CDR3nt: TGTGCCAGCAGCTGGGGTGAGGGGGGGCTCCCAATGGTGCAGTTCTTC

v_gene: TRBV2
abundance: .
j_gene: TRBJ1-6
d_gene: .
CDR3aa: CASSVAGSYNSPLHF
CDR3nt: TGTGCCAGCAGTGTGGCGGGGTCCTATAATTCACCCCTCCACTTT

v_gene: TRBV5-4
abundance: few
j_gene: TRBJ2-3
d_gene: TRBD2
CDR3aa: CASSSGGVRADTQYF
CDR3nt: TGTGCCAGCAGCTCGGGGGGGGTCAGAGCAGATACGCAGTATTTT

v_gene: TRBV11-2
abundance: .
j_gene: TRBJ2-7
d_gene: .
CDR3aa: CASSAPYEQYF
CDR3nt: TGTGCCAGCAGCGCGCCCTACGAGCAGTACTTC

v_gene: TRBV5-6
abundance: .
j_gene: TRBJ2-3
d_gene: .
CDR3aa: CASSLGHSTDTQYF
CDR3nt: TGTGCCAGCAGCTTGGGGCACAGCACAGATACGCAGTATTTT

v_gene: TRBV19
abundance: .
j_gene: TRBJ2-3
d_gene: .
CDR3aa: CASRDRAIGGTQYF
CDR3nt: TGTGCCAGTAGGGACCGGGCCATCGGGGGTACGCAGTATTTT

v_gene: TRBV2
abundance: .
j_gene: TRBJ1-5
d_gene: TRBD1
CDR3aa: CATRTGSHSNQPQHF
CDR3nt: TGTGCCACCCGGACAGGGAGTCACAGCAATCAGCCCCAGCATTTT

v_gene: TRBV4-1
abundance: .
j_gene: TRBJ1-4
d_gene: .
CDR3aa: CASTPSSSRDNEKLFF
CDR3nt: TGCGCCAGCACCCCAAGCTCGAGCAGGGATAATGAAAAACTGTTTTTT

v_gene: TRBV9
abundance: .
j_gene: TRBJ1-6
d_gene: TRBD1
CDR3aa: CASSGRQGATYNSPLHF
CDR3nt: TGTGCCAGCAGCGGACGACAGGGGGCAACCTATAATTCACCCCTCCACTTT

v_gene: TRBV4-2
abundance: .
j_gene: TRBJ1-2
d_gene: TRBD1
CDR3aa: CASSLADRGPGGYTF
CDR3nt: TGTGCCAGCAGCCTTGCGGACAGGGGGCCTGGGGGCTACACCTTC

v_gene: TRBV6-4
abundance: once
j_gene: TRBJ2-7
d_gene: TRBD2
CDR3aa: CAQGTSGPEQYF
CDR3nt: TGTGCCCAGGGGACTAGCGGCCCCGAGCAGTACTTC

v_gene: TRBV6-1
abundance: .
j_gene: TRBJ1-3
d_gene: .
CDR3aa: CASSESRVPGNTIYF
CDR3nt: TGTGCCAGCAGTGAGAGTCGGGTACCTGGAAACACCATATATTTT

v_gene: TRBV5-1
abundance: few
j_gene: TRBJ2-5
d_gene: .
CDR3aa: CASSGTGTGETQYF
CDR3nt: TGCGCCAGCAGCGGGACTGGAACGGGGGAGACCCAGTACTTC

v_gene: TRBV29-1
abundance: .
j_gene: TRBJ1-4
d_gene: TRBD1
CDR3aa: CSVRRQGPSEKLFF
CDR3nt: TGCAGCGTTCGTCGACAGGGACCTAGTGAAAAACTGTTTTTT

v_gene: TRBV2
abundance: .
j_gene: TRBJ2-3
d_gene: TRBD2
CDR3aa: CASSGYGSGGSSDTQYF
CDR3nt: TGTGCCAGCAGTGGGTACGGTAGCGGGGGGTCCTCCGATACGCAGTATTTT

v_gene: TRBV7-9
abundance: .
j_gene: TRBJ2-2
d_gene: TRBD1
CDR3aa: CASSSSGTGNTGELFF
CDR3nt: TGTGCCAGCAGCTCATCCGGGACAGGGAACACCGGGGAGCTGTTTTTT

v_gene: TRBV5-5
abundance: .
j_gene: TRBJ1-1
d_gene: .
CDR3aa: CASSLTGSLTEAFF
CDR3nt: TGTGCCAGCAGCTTGACAGGGTCGTTGACTGAAGCTTTCTTT

v_gene: TRBV19
abundance: .
j_gene: TRBJ2-7
d_gene: .
CDR3aa: CASSMGGVGSYEQYF
CDR3nt: TGTGCCAGTAGTATGGGTGGAGTCGGATCCTACGAGCAGTACTTC

v_gene: TRBV5-1
abundance: .
j_gene: TRBJ1-5
d_gene: .
CDR3aa: CASSLGGVDQPQHF
CDR3nt: TGCGCCAGCAGCTTGGGGGGAGTTGATCAGCCCCAGCATTTT

v_gene: TRBV4-1
abundance: .
j_gene: TRBJ2-6
d_gene: .
CDR3aa: CASSRGLISGANVLTF
CDR3nt: TGCGCCAGCAGCCGGGGACTCATCTCTGGGGCCAACGTCCTGACTTTC

v_gene: TRBV6-5
abundance: .
j_gene: TRBJ1-5
d_gene: .
CDR3aa: CASGLDMSRNQPQHF
CDR3nt: TGTGCCAGCGGATTGGACATGTCACGCAATCAGCCCCAGCATTTT

v_gene: TRBV11-2
abundance: .
j_gene: TRBJ1-2
d_gene: .
CDR3aa: CASSLGFGDWSYGYTF
CDR3nt: TGTGCCAGCAGCTTAGGTTTTGGTGACTGGAGTTATGGCTACACCTTC

v_gene: TRBV5-8
abundance: .
j_gene: TRBJ2-7
d_gene: .
CDR3aa: CASSSLAYEQYF
CDR3nt: TGTGCCAGCAGCTCCCTCGCCTACGAGCAGTACTTC

v_gene: TRBV27
abundance: .
j_gene: TRBJ1-4
d_gene: TRBD1
CDR3aa: CASFQGGDNEKLFF
CDR3nt: TGTGCCAGCTTTCAAGGGGGCGATAATGAAAAACTGTTTTTT

v_gene: TRBV2
abundance: .
j_gene: TRBJ1-6
d_gene: TRBD1
CDR3aa: CASSIPGQINSPLHF
CDR3nt: TGTGCCAGCAGTATTCCGGGACAGATCAATTCACCCCTCCACTTT

v_gene: TRBV7-2
abundance: .
j_gene: TRBJ2-3
d_gene: .
CDR3aa: CASTLVKKASTDTQYF
CDR3nt: TGTGCCAGCACCCTAGTGAAAAAGGCCAGCACAGATACGCAGTATTTT

v_gene: TRBV21-1
abundance: .
j_gene: TRBJ2-2
d_gene: .
CDR3aa: CASSQPGCTGELFF
CDR3nt: TGTGCCAGCAGCCAACCAGGGTGCACCGGGGAGCTGTTTTTT

v_gene: TRBV18
abundance: .
j_gene: TRBJ2-7
d_gene: .
CDR3aa: CASSPGVYEQYF
CDR3nt: TGTGCCAGCTCACCCGGAGTGTACGAGCAGTACTTC

v_gene: TRBV28
abundance: once
j_gene: TRBJ2-4
d_gene: .
CDR3aa: CASSFTQTLAKNIQYF
CDR3nt: TGTGCCAGCAGTTTTACTCAGACACTAGCCAAAAACATTCAGTACTTC

v_gene: TRBV5-6
abundance: .
j_gene: TRBJ2-7
d_gene: .
CDR3aa: CASSPPIPLREEEQYF
CDR3nt: TGTGCCAGCAGCCCCCCGATACCCCTCCGAGAGGAGGAGCAGTACTTC

v_gene: TRBV2
abundance: .
j_gene: TRBJ2-5
d_gene: .
CDR3aa: CASSEGRIETQYF
CDR3nt: TGTGCCAGCAGTGAAGGTAGAATAGAGACCCAGTACTTC

v_gene: TRBV7-6
abundance: .
j_gene: TRBJ1-6
d_gene: .
CDR3aa: CASSLFEVSKNSPLHF
CDR3nt: TGTGCCAGCAGCTTATTCGAGGTATCGAAGAATTCACCCCTCCACTTT

v_gene: TRBV10-3
abundance: .
j_gene: TRBJ1-5
d_gene: TRBD1
CDR3aa: CAISPGQGAHSNQPQHF
CDR3nt: TGTGCCATCAGTCCGGGACAGGGGGCTCATAGCAATCAGCCCCAGCATTTT

v_gene: TRBV7-2
abundance: .
j_gene: TRBJ1-5
d_gene: TRBD1
CDR3aa: CASSSGQTPNQPQHF
CDR3nt: TGTGCCAGCAGCTCGGGACAGACTCCCAATCAGCCCCAGCATTTT

v_gene: TRBV7-3
abundance: few
j_gene: TRBJ1-1
d_gene: .
CDR3aa: CASSLGPTVEAFF
CDR3nt: TGTGCCAGCAGCTTAGGACCGACAGTTGAAGCTTTCTTT

v_gene: TRBV6-5
abundance: .
j_gene: TRBJ1-2
d_gene: .
CDR3aa: CASSYDTNYGYTF
CDR3nt: TGTGCCAGCAGCTATGACACCAACTATGGCTACACCTTC

v_gene: TRBV7-6
abundance: .
j_gene: TRBJ2-7
d_gene: .
CDR3aa: CASSLESGGAYEQYF
CDR3nt: TGTGCCAGCAGCTTAGAATCGGGGGGCGCCTACGAGCAGTACTTC

v_gene: TRBV30
abundance: .
j_gene: TRBJ2-7
d_gene: TRBD1
CDR3aa: CAWSVSGGEDEQYF
CDR3nt: TGTGCCTGGAGTGTATCAGGGGGCGAAGACGAGCAGTACTTC

v_gene: TRBV24-1
abundance: once
j_gene: TRBJ2-3
d_gene: TRBD1
CDR3aa: CATSDPTGLPSDTQYF
CDR3nt: TGTGCCACCAGTGATCCGACAGGGCTCCCCTCAGATACGCAGTATTTT

v_gene: TRBV24-1
abundance: .
j_gene: TRBJ1-1
d_gene: TRBD1
CDR3aa: CATSESDRAGGTEAFF
CDR3nt: TGTGCCACCAGTGAATCGGACAGGGCGGGCGGCACTGAAGCTTTCTTT

v_gene: TRBV5-1
abundance: few
j_gene: TRBJ1-2
d_gene: TRBD1
CDR3aa: CASSNAKIPGQDIGGYTF
CDR3nt: TGCGCCAGCAGCAACGCCAAAATTCCGGGACAGGACATAGGTGGCTACACCTTC

v_gene: TRBV30
abundance: .
j_gene: TRBJ1-4
d_gene: TRBD1
CDR3aa: CAWSVGGTAEKLFF
CDR3nt: TGTGCCTGGAGTGTAGGAGGGACAGCTGAAAAACTGTTTTTT

v_gene: TRBV19
abundance: .
j_gene: TRBJ1-2
d_gene: .
CDR3aa: CASSYGTGDGYTF
CDR3nt: TGTGCCAGTAGCTACGGGACGGGAGATGGCTACACCTTC

v_gene: TRBV6-5
abundance: few
j_gene: TRBJ2-7
d_gene: .
CDR3aa: CASSYGSGRSNYEQYF
CDR3nt: TGTGCCAGCAGTTACGGTTCCGGGAGAAGCAACTACGAGCAGTACTTC

v_gene: TRBV19
abundance: .
j_gene: TRBJ1-3
d_gene: .
CDR3aa: CASTEWGQGPGNTIYF
CDR3nt: TGTGCCAGTACCGAATGGGGTCAGGGCCCTGGAAACACCATATATTTT

v_gene: TRBV9
abundance: once
j_gene: TRBJ2-5
d_gene: TRBD2
CDR3aa: CASSVGSGVGETQYF
CDR3nt: TGTGCCAGCAGCGTAGGGAGCGGGGTGGGAGAGACCCAGTACTTC

v_gene: TRBV24-1
abundance: .
j_gene: TRBJ2-2
d_gene: .
CDR3aa: CATSDRWSGELFF
CDR3nt: TGTGCCACCAGTGATAGGTGGAGCGGGGAGCTGTTTTTT

v_gene: TRBV12-5
abundance: .
j_gene: TRBJ2-1
d_gene: .
CDR3aa: CASGLTHRERNEQFF
CDR3nt: TGTGCTAGTGGTTTGACCCACAGGGAACGCAATGAGCAGTTCTTC

v_gene: TRBV5-6
abundance: .
j_gene: TRBJ2-7
d_gene: TRBD1
CDR3aa: CASSYIETGPYEQYF
CDR3nt: TGTGCCAGCAGTTACATCGAGACAGGGCCCTACGAGCAGTACTTC

v_gene: TRBV13
abundance: .
j_gene: TRBJ1-4
d_gene: .
CDR3aa: CASSLSGAANEKLFF
CDR3nt: TGTGCCAGCAGCTTGAGCGGGGCGGCTAATGAAAAACTGTTTTTT